A single sample is the source of the 15 T cell receptor beta chains below, sequenced in a study of vaccination and CD4 T cells after COVID-19. Sequencing of the DNA from cultured CD4+ T cells was carried out with the Oncomine TCR Beta short-read assay. MiXCR was run by TCRdb on the PCR reads, yielding one entry per CDR3 protein. The top ten hold about 8.1% of the sample, which has about 13,000 distinct CDR3 sequences, approximately 74% seen once. The treatment denotes: roughly ten-day PBMC culture with coronavirus spike peptide pools or control peptides (ViraFEST assay). The antigens these receptors bind are not known. The sample consisted of CD4+ T cells from blood, cultured in vitro, taken after SARS-CoV-2 vaccination. The receptors stem from a human donor who received a COVID-19 vaccine.

The chain employs TRBV27 and TRBJ1-5, with D possibly being TRBD1 (5 bases). Trimming left V 3 bases short and J 0 bases short, with 12 bases between. This CDR3 has 16 residues. CDR1 MNHEY and CDR2 SMNVEV come from the germline V gene (reference sequence). CDR3 residues: CASSLRPGHSNQPQHF. The CDR3 coding sequence is TGTGCCAGCAGTTTGCGGCCAGGGCATAGCAATCAGCCCCAGCATTTT.

This clonotype was recorded a few times. The chain recombines TRBV7-8 with TRBJ1-1; TRBD1 matches 8 bases. The CDR3 runs 15 residues. Germline assignment: CDR1 SGHVS and CDR2 FQNEAQ. The ends lost 1 base at V and 7 bases at J; junction bases unmatched: 8. DNA for the CDR3: TGTGCCAGCAGCTTAGTTTCGCAGGGGGCCAATGAAGCTTTCTTT. This sequence encodes CASSLVSQGANEAFF.

The rearrangement links TRBV2 to TRBJ2-5; D call uncertain. The CDR3 has 13 amino acids. Deletions cut 6 bases from V and 2 bases from J, with 10 bases between. Germline values: CDR1 SNHLY, CDR2 FYNNEI. CDR3 residues: CASRYGLQETQYF. Written as DNA, the CDR3 is TGTGCCAGCAGATATGGGCTGCAAGAGACCCAGTACTTC. Based on the CDR3 plus reference TRBV2 and TRBJ2-5, the full variable domain is EPEVTQTPSHQVTQMGQEVILRCVPISNHLYFYWYRQILGQKVEFLVSFYNNEISEKSEIFDDQFSVERPDGSNFTLKIRSTKLEDSAMYFCASRYGLQETQYFGPGTRLLVL.

The chain links TRBV14 to TRBJ2-1; 7 bases are a match to TRBD1. There are 19 residues in the CDR3. Germline CDR1 is SGHDN and CDR2 is FVKESK. V trimming: 5 bases; J trimming: 1 base; junction bases outside the gene matches: 17. In DNA, the CDR3 is TGTGCCAGCAGCAATGGACAGGTGGGGACGTTTGCGTCCTACAATGAGCAGTTCTTC. It yields the protein CASSNGQVGTFASYNEQFF.

The rearrangement links TRBV5-1 to TRBJ2-7, with 7 bases aligning to TRBD1. The germline CDR1 and CDR2 sequences are SGHRS and YFSETQ. The V gene end was trimmed by 7 bases and the J gene end by 2 bases; junction bases not matched to a gene: 9. This CDR3 spans 14 amino acids. DNA of the CDR3: TGCGCCAGCGCTTACCGGGACAGAACCTACGAGCAGTACTTC. Translating it yields CASAYRDRTYEQYF.

Here the CDR3 reads CASSKGQGMGYGYTF. CDR3 in DNA: TGTGCCAGTAGTAAAGGACAGGGGATGGGCTATGGCTACACCTTC. The rearrangement links TRBV19 to TRBJ1-2; 9 positions match TRBD1. The CDR3 is made up of 15 amino acids. The V gene's germline CDR1 is LNHDA and CDR2 SQIVND (reference sequence). The V segment lost 4 bases and the J segment 4 bases; nucleotides outside the gene matches: 7.

This rearrangement joins TRBV6-1 to TRBJ2-3; maybe TRBD2 (5 bases). The germline CDR1 and CDR2 sequences are MNHNS and SASEGT. The CDR3 is made up of 16 amino acids. V was cut by 6 bases and J by 0 bases, with 16 bases left in between. CDR3 amino acids: CASRLISAPSTDTQYF. DNA for the CDR3: TGTGCCAGCAGGTTGATTAGCGCGCCTAGCACAGATACGCAGTATTTT.

This chain joins TRBV2 and TRBJ1-1; 8 bases line up with TRBD1. The CDR3 has 14 amino acids. Germline V gene sequence: CDR1 SNHLY, CDR2 FYNNEI. V lost 3 bases, J lost 4 bases, and 4 bases stayed unmatched. Written as DNA, the CDR3 is TGTGCCAGCAGTGATAACAGGGGGTCCACTGAAGCTTTCTTT. It is translated as CASSDNRGSTEAFF.

This chain uses TRBV7-9 with TRBJ2-1; D unclear. The CDR3 contains 16 residues. Trimming pared 3 bases from V and 0 bases from J, leaving 12 bases between. The germline gives CDR1 SEHNR, CDR2 FQNEAQ (reference sequence). The CDR3 DNA sequence: TGTGCCAGCAGCTTCAAGGTTGGGGTCTCCTACAATGAGCAGTTCTTC. Its translation is CASSFKVGVSYNEQFF.

The chain employs TRBV7-2 and TRBJ2-3; tentatively, D is TRBD1 (5 bases). V lost 2 bases, J lost 2 bases, and 8 bases lay in between. Germline loops: CDR1 SGHTA, CDR2 FQGNSA. CDR3 length: 14 residues. CDR3 in DNA: TGTGCCAGCAGCTTAAGACAGTACACAGATACGCAGTATTTT. Its translation: CASSLRQYTDTQYF.

This sequence joins TRBV20-1 and TRBJ2-7, with D perhaps being TRBD1 or TRBD2 (6 bases each). CDR3 size: 14 residues. Trimming removed 3 bases from V and 11 bases from J, with 23 bases in between. Germline V gene data show CDR1 as DFQATT and CDR2 as SNEGSKA (reference sequence). CDR3 sequence reads: CSASTVLGGRREYF. The CDR3 region has the DNA TGCAGTGCTAGTACGGTTCTCGGGGGCCGGCGTGAGTACTTC.

This clonotype was picked up a small number of times. V and J are TRBV20-1 and TRBJ1-6, with a weak D call TRBD1 (6 bases). The CDR3 extends over 13 amino acids. Germline CDR1 DFQATT, CDR2 SNEGSKA (reference sequence). Trimming pared 6 bases from V and 8 bases from J, leaving 14 bases between. CDR3 amino acids: CSARTASDSPLHF. The CDR3, as DNA: TGCAGTGCCCGGACAGCTTCGGATTCACCCCTCCACTTT.

The chain carries TRBV7-8 and TRBJ1-2; possibly TRBD1 for D (5 bases). V was clipped by 1 base and J by 4 bases, with 13 bases between them. The CDR3 loop spans 15 amino acids. Germline lookup yields CDR1 SGHVS and CDR2 FQNEAQ. For the CDR3, the DNA is TGTGCCAGCAGCTTAGGGGCAGGACAATCCTATGGCTACACCTTC. Translation gives CASSLGAGQSYGYTF.

The chain joins TRBV2 to TRBJ1-5, with D possibly being TRBD1 (6 bases). The ends were cut back, 7 bases at V and 6 bases at J, with 16 bases in the middle. CDR3 size: 14 residues. CDR1 SNHLY and CDR2 FYNNEI come from the germline V gene. CDR3 region: CASKQGRLGQPQHF. The DNA of the CDR3 is TGTGCCAGCAAGCAGGGGAGGCTGGGTCAGCCCCAGCATTTT.

V and J are TRBV7-9 and TRBJ2-7; no clear D. Trimming removed 4 bases at V and 4 bases at J, with 11 bases between. This CDR3 region has 13 residues. CDR1 SEHNR and CDR2 FQNEAQ come from the germline V gene (reference sequence). CDR3 protein: CASSSKGPYEQYF. Here the CDR3 DNA reads TGTGCCAGCAGCTCAAAGGGCCCTTACGAGCAGTACTTC.